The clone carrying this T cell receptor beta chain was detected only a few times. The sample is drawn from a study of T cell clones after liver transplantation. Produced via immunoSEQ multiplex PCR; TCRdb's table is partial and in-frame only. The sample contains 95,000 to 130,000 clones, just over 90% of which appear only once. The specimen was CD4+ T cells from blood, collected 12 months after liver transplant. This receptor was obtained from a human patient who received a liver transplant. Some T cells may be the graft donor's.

Written as DNA, the CDR3 is TGCGCCAGCAGCTTGTCCGGGGGCAGCGAAAAACTGTTTTTT. Amino acid sequence: CASSLSGGSEKLFF. V and J are TRBV5-1 and TRBJ1-4, with a possible D match to TRBD1 (6 bases). Deletions cut 1 base from V and 8 bases from J, with 12 bases between. CDR1 and CDR2 from the germline V gene are SGHRS and YFSETQ. The CDR3 has 14 amino acids.